This is a list of T cell receptor beta chains from one sample in a study of a mutant IDH1 vaccine in newly diagnosed glioma. The repertoire was sequenced with immunoSEQ multiplex PCR; TCRdb's copy has only in-frame clones and lacks some. The data contain some 60,000 clones, around 87% of them singletons. These receptors lack a known antigen. The specimen comprised PBMCs, sampled from a glioma patient whose treatment included an IDH1 peptide vaccine. The receptors stem from a man in his forties with glioma. Both conserved end residues are part of each CDR3. Each record gives: J gene, clone size, V gene, D gene, CDR3 protein, CDR3 DNA. D genes are given only for firm matches. The listing skips clone size in some rows; elsewhere it reads once, few, many or a size class.

TRBJ1-2 | medium-sized | TRBV10-3 | NA | CAIRPGGQINYGYTF | TGTGCCATCAGACCCGGGGGACAAATTAACTATGGCTACACCTTC
TRBJ2-7 | once | TRBV5-5 | TRBD2 | CASSEAGLAQYF | TGTGCCAGCTCTGAAGCCGGACTAGCCCAGTACTTC
TRBJ2-2 | once | TRBV27 | NA | CASSPRGGELFF | TGTGCCAGCAGTCCCCGAGGTGGGGAGCTGTTTTTT
TRBJ2-1 | NA | TRBV27 | NA | CASSLSVAQSYNEQFF | TGTGCCAGCAGTTTATCGGTAGCCCAAAGTTACAATGAGCAGTTCTTC
TRBJ1-2 | NA | TRBV15 | NA | CATSPRLGAYGYTF | TGTGCCACCAGCCCACGTTTAGGGGCCTATGGCTACACCTTC
TRBJ2-7 | NA | TRBV28 | NA | CASSPPGGLKLF | TGTGCCAGCAGTCCCCCCGGGGGGCTAAAACTCTTC
TRBJ2-2 | NA | TRBV6-1 | NA | CASSEFNGGELFF | TGTGCCAGCAGTGAATTCAACGGCGGGGAGCTGTTTTTT
TRBJ2-7 | NA | TRBV25-1 | NA | CASRPSANNYEQYF | TGTGCCAGCCGACCTAGCGCCAATAACTACGAGCAGTACTTC
TRBJ2-1 | NA | TRBV27 | NA | CASSGTFTANEQFF | TGTGCCAGCAGTGGGACGTTTACCGCCAATGAGCAGTTCTTC
TRBJ1-2 | NA | TRBV6-5 | NA | CASSSDLFPMGYTF | TGTGCCAGCAGTTCTGATCTTTTCCCTATGGGCTACACCTTC
TRBJ2-7 | NA | TRBV7-6 | NA | CASSLGSTRAYEQYF | TGTGCCAGCAGCTTAGGCTCGACCCGGGCCTACGAGCAGTACTTC
TRBJ2-1 | NA | TRBV5-3 | TRBD2 | CARRGNEQFF | TGTGCCAGGCGGGGGAATGAGCAGTTCTTC
TRBJ1-5 | NA | TRBV4-1 | TRBD1 | CASSPQGSQPQHF | TGCGCCAGCAGCCCACAGGGGTCTCAGCCCCAGCATTTT
TRBJ2-7 | NA | TRBV4-1 | TRBD1 | CASSRQATWTGSAYEQYF | TGCGCCAGCAGCCGCCAAGCTACCTGGACAGGGAGCGCCTACGAGCAGTACTTC
TRBJ1-1 | NA | TRBV18 | NA | CASSPRITEAFF | TGTGCCAGCTCACCTCGTATCACTGAAGCTTTCTTT
TRBJ2-5 | NA | TRBV7-9 | NA | CASTPRGRRAQETQYF | TGTGCCAGCACCCCCCGGGGCAGGCGGGCCCAAGAGACCCAGTACTTC
TRBJ1-2 | NA | TRBV28 | TRBD1 | CASSFRYRGPLLLF | TGTGCCAGCAGTTTTCGTTACAGGGGTCCCCTCCTCCTCTTC
TRBJ2-3 | NA | TRBV25-1 | TRBD2 | CASSVRLAGGPAQYF | TGTGCCAGCAGCGTACGACTAGCGGGAGGGCCAGCGCAGTATTTT
TRBJ2-1 | few | TRBV5-1 | NA | CASHDTLALEQFF | TGCGCCTCCCATGACACCCTTGCCCTTGAGCAGTTCTTC
TRBJ2-5 | few | TRBV5-1 | NA | CASSLAGLEEQETQYF | TGCGCCAGCAGCTTGGCGGGGTTGGAGGAACAAGAGACCCAGTACTTC
TRBJ2-1 | NA | TRBV4-2 | TRBD2 | CASSQEATSGSKINEQFF | TGTGCCAGCAGCCAAGAAGCAACTAGCGGGAGTAAGATCAATGAGCAGTTCTTC
TRBJ2-7 | NA | TRBV5-1 | TRBD2 | CASRLAGGTYEQYF | TGCGCCAGCCGCTTGGCGGGAGGAACCTACGAGCAGTACTTC
TRBJ1-2 | NA | TRBV5-4 | TRBD1 | CASSQTGNYGYTF | TGTGCCAGCAGCCAGACAGGGAACTATGGCTACACCTTC
TRBJ1-1 | NA | TRBV7-9 | TRBD1 | CASSLWTGWGTEAFF | TGTGCCAGCAGCTTATGGACAGGGTGGGGTACTGAAGCTTTCTTT
TRBJ1-1 | NA | TRBV7-2 | NA | CASSLRQRAANTEAFF | TGTGCCAGCAGCCTCCGACAGAGGGCGGCGAACACTGAAGCTTTCTTT
TRBJ1-5 | NA | TRBV10-1 | NA | CASSESWQHSNQPQHF | TGCGCCAGCAGTGAGTCGTGGCAGCATAGCAATCAGCCCCAGCATTTT
TRBJ1-5 | NA | TRBV5-5 | TRBD1 | CASSLQQGAQVPQHF | TGTGCCAGCAGCTTGCAACAGGGGGCACAGGTCCCCCAGCATTTT
TRBJ1-1 | NA | TRBV19 | NA | CASSISVNTEAFF | TGTGCCAGTAGTATTTCCGTGAACACTGAAGCTTTCTTT
TRBJ2-1 | NA | TRBV9 | NA | CASSVASTSLEQFF | TGTGCCAGCAGCGTAGCTAGCACTAGCCTTGAGCAGTTCTTC
TRBJ2-7 | NA | TRBV2 | NA | CASSEGDPFMGEQYF | TGTGCCAGCAGTGAAGGGGATCCGTTTATGGGCGAGCAGTACTTC
TRBJ2-7 | NA | TRBV9 | TRBD1 | CASSPGRGQTYEQYF | TGTGCCAGCAGCCCTGGTAGGGGACAGACCTACGAGCAGTACTTC
TRBJ2-7 | NA | TRBV2 | TRBD1 | CASSEGDRAYEQYF | TGTGCCAGCAGTGAAGGGGACAGGGCCTACGAGCAGTACTTC
TRBJ1-4 | NA | TRBV21-1 | NA | CASTGTDRAGPTTNEKLFF | TGTGCCAGCACAGGAACGGACAGGGCGGGCCCCACAACTAATGAAAAACTGTTTTTT
TRBJ2-1 | once | TRBV15 | TRBD1 | CATSTNRGNEQFF | TGTGCCACCAGCACAAACAGGGGCAATGAGCAGTTCTTC
TRBJ2-1 | few | TRBV9 | TRBD1 | CASSETGGTSYNEQFF | TGTGCCAGCAGCGAAACAGGGGGGACCTCCTACAATGAGCAGTTCTTC
TRBJ1-2 | NA | TRBV28 | TRBD1 | CASKAGTGAYGYTF | TGTGCCAGCAAGGCCGGGACAGGAGCTTATGGCTACACCTTC
TRBJ2-4 | NA | TRBV5-6 | NA | CASSPIAFGLAKNIQYF | TGTGCCAGCAGCCCGATAGCGTTCGGGCTAGCCAAAAACATTCAGTACTTC
TRBJ1-2 | once | TRBV7-8 | NA | CASSFQSPNYGYTF | TGTGCCAGCAGCTTCCAATCACCGAACTATGGCTACACCTTC
TRBJ2-1 | NA | TRBV11-2 | NA | CASTFFNGGHSLSNEQFF | TGTGCCAGCACCTTTTTTAACGGAGGGCATAGTCTTTCCAATGAGCAGTTCTTC
TRBJ1-5 | NA | TRBV19 | TRBD1 | CASSIDRGNSFSNQPQHF | TGTGCCAGTAGTATCGACAGGGGGAACTCTTTTAGCAATCAGCCCCAGCATTTT
TRBJ2-1 | NA | TRBV2 | NA | CASLREEAAYNEQFF | TGTGCCAGCTTGAGGGAGGAGGCCGCCTACAATGAGCAGTTCTTC
TRBJ2-5 | NA | TRBV7-7 | NA | CASSWSGETQYF | TGTGCTAGCAGTTGGTCTGGGGAGACCCAGTACTTC
TRBJ2-1 | NA | TRBV14 | NA | CASRDSYNEQFF | TGTGCCAGCAGGGACAGCTACAATGAGCAGTTCTTC
TRBJ2-4 | NA | TRBV9 | TRBD2 | CASSARTSGTLAKNIQYF | TGTGCCAGCAGCGCCCGGACTAGCGGGACTCTAGCCAAAAACATTCAGTACTTC
TRBJ1-3 | NA | TRBV9 | TRBD1 | CASSGRQGRNTIYF | TGTGCCAGCAGCGGAAGACAGGGTAGAAACACCATATATTTT
TRBJ2-7 | NA | TRBV6-1 | TRBD1 | CASSEAEGARNEQYF | TGTGCCAGCAGTGAAGCCGAGGGGGCCAGGAACGAGCAGTACTTC